This TCR beta chain was retrieved from a study of T cell changes during pregnancy in multiple sclerosis. The germline CDR1 and CDR2 sequences are GTSNPN and SVGIG (reference sequence). The CDR3 totals 13 residues. Trimming left V 1 base short and J 6 bases short, with 13 bases between. Profiling relied on immunoSEQ multiplex PCR, and the TCRdb table lists in-frame clones only, not all of them. The profile shows some 20,000 clones, approximately 90% of them singletons. The TCR sequence derives from a female donor in good health, enrolled as a control in a pregnancy study. The chain carries TRBV30 and TRBJ2-7; perhaps TRBD2 as D (5 bases). Sequencing used CD8+ T cells from peripheral blood mononuclear cells, obtained after pregnancy. This CDR3 reads CAWSALRESEQYF. For the CDR3, the DNA is TGTGCCTGGAGTGCCCTTCGGGAATCCGAGCAGTACTTC.